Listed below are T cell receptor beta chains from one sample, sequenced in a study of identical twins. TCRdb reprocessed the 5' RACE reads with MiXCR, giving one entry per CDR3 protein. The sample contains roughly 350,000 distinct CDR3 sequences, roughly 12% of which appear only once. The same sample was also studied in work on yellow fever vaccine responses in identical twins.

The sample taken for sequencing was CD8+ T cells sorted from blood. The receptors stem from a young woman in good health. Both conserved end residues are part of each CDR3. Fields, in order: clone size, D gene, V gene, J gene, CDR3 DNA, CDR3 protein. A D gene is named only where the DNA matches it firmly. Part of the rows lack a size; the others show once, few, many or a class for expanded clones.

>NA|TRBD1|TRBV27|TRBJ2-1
TGTGCCAGCAGCTGGACAGGGGATAGAGATGAGCAGTTCTTC
CASSWTGDRDEQFF
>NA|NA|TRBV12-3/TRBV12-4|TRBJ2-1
TGTGCCAGCAGTGTGGGGGGGCACAATGAGCAGTTCTTC
CASSVGGHNEQFF
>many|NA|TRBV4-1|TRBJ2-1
TGCGCCAGCAGGGCAGGGGTTCTGAATGAGCAGTTCTTC
CASRAGVLNEQFF
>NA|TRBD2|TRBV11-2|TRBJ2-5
TGTGCCAGCAGCTCTACTAGCGGGGACCAAGAGACCCAGTACTTC
CASSSTSGDQETQYF
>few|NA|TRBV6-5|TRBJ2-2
TGTGCCAGCATTAAAGGGGAGTATAGCACCGGGGAGCTGTTTTTT
CASIKGEYSTGELFF
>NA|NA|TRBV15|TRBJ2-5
TGTGCCACCAGCAGAGATGAACAAGAGACCCAGTACTTC
CATSRDEQETQYF
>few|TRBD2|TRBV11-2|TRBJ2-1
TGTGCCAGCAGTTACAGCGGGAGACTCAATGAGCAGTTCTTC
CASSYSGRLNEQFF
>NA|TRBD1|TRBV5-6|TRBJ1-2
TGTGCCAGCAGCATGGGACAGTATGGCTACACCTTC
CASSMGQYGYTF
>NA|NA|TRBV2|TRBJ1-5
TGTGCCAGCAGTGAAGCTGGGGTCCTCGGTCAGCCCCAGCATTTT
CASSEAGVLGQPQHF
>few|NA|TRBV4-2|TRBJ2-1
TGTGCCAGCAGCCAAGTTGTCCGGACCTACAATGAGCAGTTCTTC
CASSQVVRTYNEQFF
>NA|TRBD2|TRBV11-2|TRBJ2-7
TGTGCCAGCAGCCCTCAACTAGCGGGAGGATCCTACGAGCAGTACTTC
CASSPQLAGGSYEQYF
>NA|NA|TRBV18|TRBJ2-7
TGTGCCAGCTCACCAACCTTCGCTAGCGTCGCGAGCGAGCAGTACTTC
CASSPTFASVASEQYF
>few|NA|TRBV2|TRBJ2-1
TGTGCCAGCAGTGAAACTAGAAACAATGAGCAGTTCTTC
CASSETRNNEQFF
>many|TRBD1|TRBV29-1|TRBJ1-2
TGCAGCGTTCCGGGACAGGGCCTCCATGGCTACACCTTC
CSVPGQGLHGYTF
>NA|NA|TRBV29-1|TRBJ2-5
TGCAGCGTTGAAGACGGTGGACACCCGAAGACCCAGTACTTC
CSVEDGGHPKTQYF
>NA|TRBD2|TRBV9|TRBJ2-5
TGTGCCAGCAGCGATAGCGGGAGCGGAGAGACCCAGTACTTC
CASSDSGSGETQYF
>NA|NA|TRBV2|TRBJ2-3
TGTGCCAGCAGTGAAGGCCCGACTAGAGATACGCAGTATTTT
CASSEGPTRDTQYF
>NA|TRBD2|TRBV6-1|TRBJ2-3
TGTGCCAGCAGTGAATCGGGACTAGCGGATAACACAGATACGCAGTATTTT
CASSESGLADNTDTQYF
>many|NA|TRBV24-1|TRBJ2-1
TGTGCCACCAGTGATTCCGGGCGAGGTGATGAGCAGTTCTTC
CATSDSGRGDEQFF
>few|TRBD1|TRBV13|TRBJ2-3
TGTGCCAGCAGCCGACAGGGGGCAGATACGCAGTATTTT
CASSRQGADTQYF
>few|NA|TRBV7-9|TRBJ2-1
TGTGCCAGCACTCCGCGGGGGGGACAGGGGAACAATGAGCAGTTCTTC
CASTPRGGQGNNEQFF
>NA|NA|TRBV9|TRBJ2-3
TGTGCCAGCAGCGTTACTAGTAAAAACACAGATACGCAGTATTTT
CASSVTSKNTDTQYF
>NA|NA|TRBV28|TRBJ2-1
TGTGCCAGCAGTTTCCCCGGAGGGGTGGATGAGCAGTTCTTC
CASSFPGGVDEQFF
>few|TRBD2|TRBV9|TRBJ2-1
TGTGCCAGCAGCCCCGGACTAGGCTCCTACAATGAGCAGTTCTTC
CASSPGLGSYNEQFF
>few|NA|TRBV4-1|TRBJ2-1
TGCGCCAGCAGCCTTCAAGGGGGTAGCGCCTACAATGAGCAGTTCTTC
CASSLQGGSAYNEQFF
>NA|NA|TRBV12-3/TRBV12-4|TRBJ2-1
TGTGCCACCGGGGGTCCCTACAATGAGCAGTTCTTC
CATGGPYNEQFF
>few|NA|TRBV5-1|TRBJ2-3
TGCGCCAGCAGGCCCTCTAGCACAGATACGCAGTATTTT
CASRPSSTDTQYF
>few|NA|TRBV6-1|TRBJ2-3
TGTGCCAGCAGTGACCAAGGGAGTGATACGCAGTATTTT
CASSDQGSDTQYF
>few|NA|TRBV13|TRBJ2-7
TGTGCCAGCAGCACCGGGAAAGGGGCCGAGCAGTACTTC
CASSTGKGAEQYF
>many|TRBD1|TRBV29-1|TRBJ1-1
TGCAGCGTTGAAGATGACGGGACAGTGAGCACTGAAGCTTTCTTT
CSVEDDGTVSTEAFF
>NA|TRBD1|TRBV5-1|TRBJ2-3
TGCGCCAGCAGCTTGAGGGACAGATACACAGATACGCAGTATTTT
CASSLRDRYTDTQYF
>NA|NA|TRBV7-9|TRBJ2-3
TGTGCCAGCAGCCGTACAGGGCGGGAAACAGATACGCAGTATTTT
CASSRTGRETDTQYF
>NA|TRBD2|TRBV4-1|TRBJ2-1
TGCGCCAGCAGCCTTTTTGGGGGGGATGAGCAGTTCTTC
CASSLFGGDEQFF
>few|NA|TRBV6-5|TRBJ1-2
TGTGCCAGCAGTTCCTCCGGGACATCCATCGTCGGTGGCTACACCTTC
CASSSSGTSIVGGYTF
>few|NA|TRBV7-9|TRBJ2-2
TGTGCCAGCAGCTTAATAGTGACCCCCTCCACCGGGGAGCTGTTTTTT
CASSLIVTPSTGELFF
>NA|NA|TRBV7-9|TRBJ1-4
TGTGCCAGCAGCTTATTGACGTTTAATGAAAAACTGTTTTTT
CASSLLTFNEKLFF
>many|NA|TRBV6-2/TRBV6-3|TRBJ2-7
TGTGCCAGCGTCCCGGATTTCTCCTACGAGCAGTACTTC
CASVPDFSYEQYF
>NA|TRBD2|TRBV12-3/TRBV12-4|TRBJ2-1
TGTGCCAGCAGTTTAAGCGGGAGTCAGAGTGAGCAGTTCTTC
CASSLSGSQSEQFF
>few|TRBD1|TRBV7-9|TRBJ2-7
TGTGCCAGCAGCAACAGGGGTAAGAACGAGCAGTACTTC
CASSNRGKNEQYF
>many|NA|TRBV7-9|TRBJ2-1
TGTGCCAGCAGCTCGATAACCAATGAGCAGTTCTTC
CASSSITNEQFF
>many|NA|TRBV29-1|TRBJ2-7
TGCAGCGTTGGGGGAAGTGGATCCCTAACCTACGAGCAGTACTTC
CSVGGSGSLTYEQYF
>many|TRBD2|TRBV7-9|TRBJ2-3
TGTGCCAGCAGCTTGGGGGGGGGAGCTAGCACAGATACGCAGTATTTT
CASSLGGGASTDTQYF
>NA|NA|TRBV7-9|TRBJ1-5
TGTGCCAGCAGCTTCGGCGGAGCTAGCAATCAGCCCCAGCATTTT
CASSFGGASNQPQHF
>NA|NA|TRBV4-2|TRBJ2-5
TGTGCCAGCAGCAAGGAGGGTGAGACCCAGTACTTC
CASSKEGETQYF
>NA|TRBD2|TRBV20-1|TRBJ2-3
TGCAGTGCTAGAGGGACTAGCGGGGAATCCACAGATACGCAGTATTTT
CSARGTSGESTDTQYF
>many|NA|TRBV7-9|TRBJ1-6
TGTGCCAGCAGCTCCCGTGGGGGTCAATATAATTCACCCCTCCACTTT
CASSSRGGQYNSPLHF
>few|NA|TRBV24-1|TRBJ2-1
TGTGCCACCAGTGATTTAGGGGGTTCCCACAATGAGCAGTTCTTC
CATSDLGGSHNEQFF
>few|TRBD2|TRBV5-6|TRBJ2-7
TGTGCCAGCAGCGCGGGACTAGCGGTCTACGAGCAGTACTTC
CASSAGLAVYEQYF
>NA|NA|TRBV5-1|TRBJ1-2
TGCGCCAGCAGGGGAGGCAGTTGGGGTGGCTATGGCTACACCTTC
CASRGGSWGGYGYTF